This TCR beta chain was identified in a study of blood T cell repertoires in COVID-19. Study information: Collection of acute and convalescent COVID-19 samples took place in the United States, Italy and Spain. The cDNA or gDNA used as material had been derived from T cells, B-cell-depleted T cells, or PBMCs.

This CDR3 has 14 amino acids. In germline, CDR1 is ENHRY, CDR2 SYGVKD. After removal of 4 bases from V and 4 bases from J, the junction contained 6 bases not matched to a gene. Under the authors' procedure: Reference gene primer amplification yielded estimated nucleated cell counts. Some clones are missing from TCRdb's copy, which holds only in-frame ones; the method was immunoSEQ multiplex PCR. V and J calls and clone size are copied from that table; D and trimming were computed from the DNA. The profile covers roughly 250,000 clones, with roughly four fifths appearing a single time and around 4.4% taken by the ten largest.

Sequenced: peripheral blood. This TCR came from a man aged 50 to 60 with active or convalescent COVID-19. The J gene is TRBJ1-2, the V gene TRBV10-3; 7 positions match TRBD1. The CDR3 spells CAISVDRAGYGYTF. In nucleotides, the CDR3 is TGTGCCATCAGTGTAGACAGGGCGGGCTATGGCTACACCTTC.